These 28 T cell receptor beta chains came from one sample sequenced in a study of cytomegalovirus exposure and HLA in healthy donors. The PCR was carried out with 60 Vbeta primers and 13 Jbeta primers. TCRdb's copy holds only in-frame clones and misses some; the assay was immunoSEQ multiplex PCR. This sample's clone table lists some 72,000 clones. The material sequenced was PBMCs. These receptors were collected from a man between 40 and 49 years old in good health and CMV-seronegative.

The chain joins TRBV19 to TRBJ1-1; maybe TRBD1 (5 bases). This CDR3 has 16 residues. Germline V gene data show CDR1 as LNHDA and CDR2 as SQIVND (reference sequence). V dropped 4 bases and J dropped 2 bases, with 17 bases sitting between them. The CDR3 nucleotides read TGTGCCAGTAGTACGAACCAGGGTCCTAGAAACACTGAAGCTTTCTTT. Its translation is CASSTNQGPRNTEAFF.

The genes are TRBV11-3 and TRBJ2-2, with D hard to call. V was trimmed by 5 bases and J by 7 bases, leaving 11 bases between them. The CDR3 spans 13 residues. Germline V gene sequence: CDR1 SGHNT, CDR2 YENEEA. CDR3 in amino acids: CASSPVVNGELFF. CDR3 sequence (DNA): TGTGCCAGCAGCCCCGTAGTTAACGGGGAGCTGTTTTTT.

V gene TRBV27 combines with J gene TRBJ1-1; no reliable D call. The germline gives CDR1 MNHEY, CDR2 SMNVEV (reference sequence). The CDR3 has 14 residues. The V end lost 8 bases, the J end lost 4 bases, and 17 bases lay between the germline ends. The CDR3 region is CASRSGIRGTEAFF. The CDR3 DNA is TGTGCCAGCCGCTCCGGGATCCGGGGCACTGAAGCTTTCTTT.

The chain uses TRBV9 and TRBJ1-2; 10 positions match TRBD1. From germline, CDR1 is SGDLS and CDR2 YYNGEE. V lost 0 bases to trimming and J lost 4 bases; unmatched junction nucleotides: 3. The CDR3 spans 15 residues. This CDR3 reads CASSVEGTGAYGYTF. The CDR3, as DNA: TGTGCCAGCAGCGTAGAGGGGACAGGGGCCTATGGCTACACCTTC.

The chain joins TRBV7-2 to TRBJ2-7, with D hard to call. The CDR3 runs 15 residues. V was cut by 5 bases and J by 2 bases, with 16 bases left in between. Germline CDR1 SGHTA, CDR2 FQGNSA. CDR3 nucleotide sequence: TGTGCCAGCAGCCCCGGCCTTACTCGGGCCTACGAGCAGTACTTC. This gives the protein CASSPGLTRAYEQYF.

This clone is deemed medium-sized by its frequency. This rearrangement joins TRBV10-1 to TRBJ2-2; possible D gene TRBD2, 6 bases. The CDR3 sequence is 14 residues long. Germline V gives CDR1 WNHNN, CDR2 SYGVQD (reference sequence). Trimming left V 2 bases short and J 6 bases short, with 10 bases between. The DNA for the CDR3 is TGCGCCAGCAGTGAGGGAGGGCGACCCGGGGAGCTGTTTTTT. This encodes CASSEGGRPGELFF.

This chain joins TRBV18 and TRBJ1-2; 9 bases agree with TRBD1. The length of the CDR3 is 14 residues. The germline V gene has CDR1 KGHSH and CDR2 LQKENI. The trim removed 1 base at V and 6 bases at J, leaving 3 bases unmatched. The CDR3, as DNA: TGTGCCAGCTCACCACAACGGACAGGGGATGGCTACACCTTC. Residues: CASSPQRTGDGYTF.

The J gene is TRBJ2-2, the V gene TRBV7-9, with TRBD2 matching over 9 bases. This CDR3 comprises 15 residues. The V segment lost 5 bases and the J segment 1 base; nucleotides outside the gene matches: 2. Germline V gives CDR1 SEHNR, CDR2 FQNEAQ (reference sequence). The CDR3 region has the DNA TGTGCCAGCAGCCCGACTAGCGGGAACACCGGGGAGCTGTTTTTT. The encoded protein is CASSPTSGNTGELFF.

The chain couples TRBV11-2 to TRBJ1-2, with 8 nucleotides matching TRBD1. V shed 1 base, J shed 7 bases, and the junction held 5 bases outside the gene matches. The CDR3 is 14 residues long. Germline V gene data show CDR1 as SGHAT and CDR2 as FQNNGV. CDR3 in amino acids: CASSLGQGRGGYTF. The CDR3 DNA sequence: TGTGCCAGCAGCTTAGGACAGGGGCGCGGTGGCTACACCTTC.

The V call is TRBV5-4, the J call TRBJ2-7; D is possibly TRBD1 (5 bases). From germline, CDR1 is SGHNT and CDR2 YYREEE (reference sequence). The CDR3 consists of 14 residues. Deletions cut 2 bases from V and 3 bases from J, with 12 bases between. This CDR3 is CASSFRDSVYEQYF. The DNA of the CDR3 is TGTGCCAGCAGCTTCCGAGACAGCGTCTACGAGCAGTACTTC. The variable domain in full, completed from reference TRBV5-4 and TRBJ2-7, reads ETGVTQSPTHLIKTRGQQVTLRCSSQSGHNTVSWYQQALGQGPQFIFQYYREEENGRGNFPPRFSGLQFPNYSSELNVNALELDDSALYLCASSFRDSVYEQYFGPGTRLTVT.

The chain couples TRBV19 to TRBJ1-2; 10 bases fit TRBD1. CDR1 and CDR2 (germline): LNHDA, SQIVND (reference sequence). V trimming: 4 bases; J trimming: 7 bases; junction bases outside the gene matches: 3. This CDR3 has 13 residues. CDR3 DNA sequence: TGTGCCAGTAGTACCCGGACAGGGGGTGGCTACACCTTC. Amino acids: CASSTRTGGGYTF.

The chain employs TRBV15 and TRBJ2-5; D remains unclear. CDR3 size: 12 residues. Germline assignment: CDR1 LNHNV and CDR2 YYDKDF (reference sequence). Trimming took 5 bases from V and 9 from J, leaving 13 bases between them. The CDR3 DNA sequence: TGTGCCACCAGCCAACTACGCCGGGCCCAGTACTTC. This translates into CATSQLRRAQYF. Using reference TRBV15 and TRBJ2-5 for the parts outside the CDR3, the full variable domain is DAMVIQNPRYQVTQFGKPVTLSCSQTLNHNVMYWYQQKSSQAPKLLFHYYDKDFNNEADTPDNFQSRRPNTSFCFLDIRSPGLGDTAMYLCATSQLRRAQYFGPGTRLLVL.

This chain uses TRBV4-3 with TRBJ1-1; the D gene is possibly TRBD1 (5 bases). There are 14 residues in the CDR3. Between the trimmed V and J ends, which lost 2 bases and 5 bases, there was a span of 12 bases. Germline V CDR1 and CDR2: LGHNA, YSLEER. This CDR3 reads CASSQWQGRTEAFF. CDR3 coding DNA: TGCGCCAGCAGCCAATGGCAGGGTAGAACTGAAGCTTTCTTT.

The V gene is TRBV27, the J gene TRBJ2-7, with 7 positions matching TRBD1. CDR1 MNHEY and CDR2 SMNVEV come from the germline V gene (reference sequence). The trim removed 4 bases at V and 3 bases at J, leaving 12 bases unmatched. The CDR3 runs 16 residues. This CDR3 reads CASSSRTGRFIYEQYF. The CDR3 DNA follows: TGTGCCAGCAGTTCCCGGACAGGTCGGTTTATCTACGAGCAGTACTTC.

This chain links TRBV28 with TRBJ2-1; 8 nucleotides line up with TRBD1. With V trimmed by 10 bases and J by 6 bases, 8 bases remained unmatched. The germline gives CDR1 MDHEN, CDR2 SYDVKM. The CDR3 consists of 13 residues. The CDR3 nucleotides are TGTGCCACCCAGGGGGCCCCTCGCAATGAGCAGTTCTTC. It specifies CATQGAPRNEQFF. The full variable domain, rest sourced from reference TRBV28 and TRBJ2-1, is DVKVTQSSRYLVKRTGEKVFLECVQDMDHENMFWYRQDPGLGLRLIYFSYDVKMKEKGDIPEGYSVSREKKERFSLILESASTNQTSMYLCATQGAPRNEQFFGPGTRLTVL.

The CDR3 loop is CASHKPDRGNQPQHF. CDR3 coding DNA: TGTGCCAGTCACAAACCCGACAGAGGCAATCAGCCCCAGCATTTT. The genes are TRBV19 and TRBJ1-5; a possible D gene is TRBD1 (5 bases). The CDR3 totals 15 residues. V lost 8 bases, J lost 2 bases, and 16 bases lay in between. Per the germline V gene, CDR1 is LNHDA and CDR2 is SQIVND (reference sequence).

This chain joins TRBV5-1 and TRBJ2-3; D is perhaps TRBD2 (6 bases). CDR1 SGHRS and CDR2 YFSETQ come from the germline V gene. The CDR3 contains 15 residues. V was cut by 7 bases and J by 1 base, with 16 bases left in between. The CDR3 DNA sequence: TGCGCCAGCGGGACGGGAGCGATAGGCACAGATACGCAGTATTTT. Translating it yields CASGTGAIGTDTQYF.

This chain connects TRBV5-8 to TRBJ2-1; TRBD1 matches 9 bases. This CDR3 has 16 amino acids. V lost 1 base and J lost 6; bases outside the gene matches: 8. Germline values: CDR1 SGHTS, CDR2 YDEGEE. The CDR3 is CASSLLGGTGSNEQFF. The CDR3, as DNA: TGTGCCAGCAGCTTGTTGGGAGGGACAGGGAGCAATGAGCAGTTCTTC.

The chain is built from TRBV11-2 and TRBJ2-5; 8 bases are shared with TRBD2. The CDR3 contains 17 residues. The germline V gene has CDR1 SGHAT and CDR2 FQNNGV. J was trimmed by 0 bases and V by 1 base; bases with no gene match: 7. For the CDR3, the DNA is TGTGCCAGCAGCTTAGTACTGGCTAGCGGGTACCAAGAGACCCAGTACTTC. Translation: CASSLVLASGYQETQYF.

The chain carries TRBV15 and TRBJ2-6, with TRBD1 matching over 7 bases. CDR3 length equals 18 residues. Germline V gene data show CDR1 as LNHNV and CDR2 as YYDKDF (reference sequence). J lost 5 bases, V lost 1 base, and 11 bases had no gene match. The chain's CDR3 is CATSRVPGQKLWANVLTF. In nucleotides, the CDR3 is TGTGCCACCAGCAGAGTACCGGGACAGAAACTCTGGGCCAACGTCCTGACTTTC.

Frequency places this clone as medium-sized. The chain has TRBV2 and TRBJ2-7; a weak D match, TRBD1 (5 bases). The ends were cut back, 2 bases at V and 2 bases at J, with 13 bases in the middle. Germline V gene sequence: CDR1 SNHLY, CDR2 FYNNEI. CDR3 length: 15 residues. CDR3 loop: CASSEYPRQTYEQYF. The CDR3 bases are TGTGCCAGCAGTGAATATCCGAGACAGACCTACGAGCAGTACTTC.

The chain employs TRBV5-1 and TRBJ2-3, with D possibly being TRBD2 (6 bases). Germline CDR1 and CDR2: SGHRS and YFSETQ. The CDR3 has 14 amino acids. V dropped 0 bases and J dropped 4 bases, with 9 bases sitting between them. The CDR3 sequence: CASSLAGDPDTQYF. The CDR3 DNA is TGCGCCAGCAGCTTGGCGGGAGACCCAGATACGCAGTATTTT.

This chain joins TRBV6-1 and TRBJ1-1, with D perhaps TRBD1 (5 bases). In germline, CDR1 is MNHNS, CDR2 SASEGT. V dropped 7 bases and J dropped 6 bases, with 15 bases sitting between them. The CDR3 is made up of 13 amino acids. The CDR3, as DNA: TGTGCCAGCACCGTTCTCTGGGGGGCTGAAGCTTTCTTT. Protein product: CASTVLWGAEAFF.

The chain employs TRBV19 and TRBJ2-3, with D perhaps matching TRBD2 (5 bases). CDR1 and CDR2 (germline): LNHDA, SQIVND (reference sequence). The CDR3 extends over 14 amino acids. Trimming pared 5 bases from V and 8 bases from J, leaving 17 bases between. CDR3 sequence (DNA): TGTGCCAGTAGTGTTAGCGAGACCGGTGGTACGCAGTATTTT. Residues: CASSVSETGGTQYF.

This rearrangement joins TRBV9 to TRBJ1-4, with D unresolved. Germline values: CDR1 SGDLS, CDR2 YYNGEE. The V end lost 4 bases, the J end lost 4 bases, and 14 bases lay between the germline ends. This CDR3 has 15 residues. The CDR3 sequence is CASSLWTGNNEKLFF. The CDR3 coding sequence is TGTGCCAGCAGCTTATGGACGGGAAATAATGAAAAACTGTTTTTT.

J is TRBJ1-4 and V is TRBV28, with D maybe TRBD1 (6 bases). The CDR3 runs 14 residues. Trimming stripped 6 bases from V and 5 bases from J, with 13 bases between. Per the germline V gene, CDR1 is MDHEN and CDR2 is SYDVKM. In DNA form, the CDR3 reads TGTGCCAGCAGATCGACAGGAGTAAATGAAAAACTGTTTTTT. Protein: CASRSTGVNEKLFF.

The CDR3 spells CAISDRPRGETQYF. As DNA, the CDR3 is TGTGCCATCAGTGATAGGCCGCGGGGGGAGACCCAGTACTTC. The chain carries TRBV10-3 and TRBJ2-5; 7 nucleotides align to TRBD2. From germline, CDR1 is ENHRY and CDR2 SYGVKD. J lost 5 bases, V lost 3 bases, and 6 bases had no gene match. This CDR3 is built from 14 residues.

CDR3 nucleotides: TGCGCCAGCAGCCGACGGGACGGGAGCTCCTACGAGCAGTACTTC. Its translation: CASSRRDGSSYEQYF. This chain uses TRBV4-3 with TRBJ2-7; possibly TRBD2 for D (6 bases). V was trimmed by 4 bases and J by 0 bases, leaving 13 bases between them. The CDR3 spans 15 residues. Germline CDR1 LGHNA, CDR2 YSLEER.